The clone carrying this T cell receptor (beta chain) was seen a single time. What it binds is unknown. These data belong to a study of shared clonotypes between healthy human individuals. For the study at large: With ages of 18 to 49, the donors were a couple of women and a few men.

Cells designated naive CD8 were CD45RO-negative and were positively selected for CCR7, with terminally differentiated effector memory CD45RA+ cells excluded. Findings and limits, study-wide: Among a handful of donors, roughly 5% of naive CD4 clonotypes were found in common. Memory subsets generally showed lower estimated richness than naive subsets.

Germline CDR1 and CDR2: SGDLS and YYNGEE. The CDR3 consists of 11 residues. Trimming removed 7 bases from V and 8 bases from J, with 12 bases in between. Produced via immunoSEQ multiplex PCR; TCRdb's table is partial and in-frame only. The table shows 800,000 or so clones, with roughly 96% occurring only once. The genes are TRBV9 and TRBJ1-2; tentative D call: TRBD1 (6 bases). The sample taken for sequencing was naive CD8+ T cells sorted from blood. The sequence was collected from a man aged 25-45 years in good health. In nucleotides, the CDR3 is TGTGCCAGCGGGGGCGCTCCCGGCTACACCTTC. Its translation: CASGGAPGYTF. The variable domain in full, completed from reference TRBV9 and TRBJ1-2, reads DSGVTQTPKHLITATGQRVTLRCSPRSGDLSVYWYQQSLDQGLQFLIQYYNGEERAKGNILERFSAQQFPDLHSELNLSSLELGDSALYFCASGGAPGYTFGSGTRLTVV.